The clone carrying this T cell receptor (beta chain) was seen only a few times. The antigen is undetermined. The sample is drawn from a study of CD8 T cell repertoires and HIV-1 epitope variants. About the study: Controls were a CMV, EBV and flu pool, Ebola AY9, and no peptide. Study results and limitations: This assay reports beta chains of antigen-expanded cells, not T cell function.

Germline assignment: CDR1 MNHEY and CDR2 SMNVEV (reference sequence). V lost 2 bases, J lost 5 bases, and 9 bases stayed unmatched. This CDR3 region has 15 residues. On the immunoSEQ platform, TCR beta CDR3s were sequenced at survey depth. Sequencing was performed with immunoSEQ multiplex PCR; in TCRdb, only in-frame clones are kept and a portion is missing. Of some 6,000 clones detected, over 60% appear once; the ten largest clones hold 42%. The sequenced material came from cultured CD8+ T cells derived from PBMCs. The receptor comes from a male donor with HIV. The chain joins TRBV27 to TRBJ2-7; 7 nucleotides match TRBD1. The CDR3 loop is CASSLLPTGSDEQYF. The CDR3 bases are TGTGCCAGCAGTTTACTACCGACAGGGTCCGACGAGCAGTACTTC.